A selection of T cell receptor beta chains follows, all from one sample in a study of shared clonotypes between healthy human individuals. Measured with immunoSEQ multiplex PCR; TCRdb has only the in-frame clones, and not every one. The sample has about 2.4 million clones; about 92% are singletons. The sequenced sample was naive CD4+ T cells sorted from blood. Receptors were obtained from a man between 18 and 35 years old in good health. Each CDR3 is given with its conserved first and last residue. The D gene is left open where the match is weak. Size is omitted from some rows. Given values are once, few, many or a class for expanded clones.

>.|.|TRBJ2-3|TRBV7-9
TGTGCCAGCAGTGAGACTAGTTCTAACACAGATACGCAGTATTTT
CASSETSSNTDTQYF
>.|TRBD2|TRBJ2-1|TRBV12-5
TGTGCTAGTGGTTTGGTACTAGCGGGGGGGCCGAATGAGCAGTTCTTC
CASGLVLAGGPNEQFF
>.|TRBD2|TRBJ2-3|TRBV4-2
TGTGCCAGCAGCCCTTTTGGGACTAGCCAAACAGATACGCAGTATTTT
CASSPFGTSQTDTQYF
>.|.|TRBJ2-1|TRBV5-4
TGTGCCAGCAGTTTAATGGAACTCACGCTAGGGGATGAGCAGTTCTTC
CASSLMELTLGDEQFF
>once|TRBD1|TRBJ1-1|TRBV2
TGTGCCAGCAGCTCGGACAGGGTGAACACTGAAGCTTTCTTT
CASSSDRVNTEAFF
>few|TRBD1|TRBJ1-5|TRBV2
TGTGCCAGCAGTGCCCCGGGACAGGGGAATCAGCCCCAGCATTTT
CASSAPGQGNQPQHF
>.|TRBD2|TRBJ2-7|TRBV9
TGTGCCAGCAGCCCGCGAGGCGGGAGCTCCTACGAGCAGTACTTC
CASSPRGGSSYEQYF
>.|.|TRBJ2-5|TRBV28
TGTGCCAGCAGTCGAGACAGGCCCCAGTACTTC
CASSRDRPQYF
>.|.|TRBJ1-5|TRBV19
TGTGCCAGTAGTATACAGGGTTACAATCAGCCCCAGCATTTT
CASSIQGYNQPQHF
>few|.|TRBJ1-1|TRBV11-2
TGTGCCAGCAGCTTGCGGGTGGGGACTGAAGCTTTCTTT
CASSLRVGTEAFF
>.|TRBD2|TRBJ2-5|TRBV10-1
TGCGCCAGCAGTGAGTCGACGGCGGGGGGGCCGGAGACCCAGTACTTC
CASSESTAGGPETQYF
>few|.|TRBJ1-1|TRBV29-1
TGCAGCGTTTTCCGGCCTCTGAACACTGAAGCTTTCTTT
CSVFRPLNTEAFF
>.|TRBD1|TRBJ1-6|TRBV19
TGTGCCAGTAGTATTGGACAGGGGATCGAATCACCCCTCCACTTT
CASSIGQGIESPLHF
>.|.|TRBJ1-3|TRBV18
TGTGCCAGCTCACCGAGAAGGGACGATGGAAACACCATATATTTT
CASSPRRDDGNTIYF
>.|TRBD1|TRBJ2-5|TRBV7-9
TGTGCCAGCAGCATCGGACAGGGGGCGCGGGAGACCCAGTACTTC
CASSIGQGARETQYF
>.|.|TRBJ2-1|TRBV6-5
TGTGCCAGCAGTTTAACAGGGTTAAGGAATGAGCAGTTCTTC
CASSLTGLRNEQFF
>.|TRBD1|TRBJ1-2|TRBV19
TGTGCCAGTAGAGGACAGGGGGGGGTCTATGGCTACACCTTC
CASRGQGGVYGYTF
>.|.|TRBJ2-3|TRBV30
TGTGCCTGGAGTGTACAAACAGATACGCAGTATTTT
CAWSVQTDTQYF
>.|.|TRBJ2-7|TRBV2
TGTGCCAGCAGCGAACTACGATCGGGCTACGAGCAGTACTTC
CASSELRSGYEQYF
>.|TRBD1|TRBJ1-1|TRBV7-9
TGTGCCAGCAGCTTATTTCTTGGGACAGGGAATTCCAGGGCTGAAGCTTTCTTT
CASSLFLGTGNSRAEAFF
>.|.|TRBJ1-3|TRBV10-2
TGCGCCAGCAGTGAGGTCGGGGTAGGAAACACCATATATTTT
CASSEVGVGNTIYF
>.|.|TRBJ1-5|TRBV30
TGTGCCTGGAGTGAACAGACCGATCAGCCCCAGCATTTT
CAWSEQTDQPQHF
>.|.|TRBJ2-2|TRBV6-4
TGTGCCAGCAGTCTACAGGGAGCCGGGGAGCTGTTTTTT
CASSLQGAGELFF
>.|TRBD1|TRBJ1-1|TRBV5-1
TGCGCCAGCAGCTCGACAGGGGGGAACACTGAAGCTTTCTTT
CASSSTGGNTEAFF
>.|TRBD2|TRBJ2-1|TRBV6-5
TGTGCCAGCAGCCGGGGGGATGAGCAGTTCTTC
CASSRGDEQFF
>.|.|TRBJ2-7|TRBV7-2
TGTGCCAGCAGCTTAGGTGGTATAGCCTACGAGCAGTACTTC
CASSLGGIAYEQYF
>.|TRBD1|TRBJ2-3|TRBV15
TGTGCCACCAGCGTGACAGGGGGAACAGATACGCAGTATTTT
CATSVTGGTDTQYF
>.|TRBD2|TRBJ2-1|TRBV2
TGTGCCAGCAAGTCGGGGACTAGCGCCTACAATGAGCAGTTCTTC
CASKSGTSAYNEQFF
>.|.|TRBJ2-5|TRBV6-1
TGTGCCAGCAGTGAGTCCCTTCCCCAAGAGACCCAGTACTTC
CASSESLPQETQYF
>.|TRBD1|TRBJ1-5|TRBV28
TGTGCCAGCAGATCAGACAGGGCTCAGCCCCAGCATTTT
CASRSDRAQPQHF
>.|.|TRBJ2-3|TRBV14
TGTGCCAGCTCCCGGGACCACACAGATACGCAGTATTTT
CASSRDHTDTQYF
>.|TRBD2|TRBJ2-7|TRBV5-1
TGCGCCAGCAGCTTGGGACTAGCGGGAGGGTACAACGAGCAGTACTTC
CASSLGLAGGYNEQYF
>once|TRBD1|TRBJ2-2|TRBV11-3
TGTGCCAGCAGCCCTCCCAGGGGGCTTGTCACCGGGGAGCTGTTTTTT
CASSPPRGLVTGELFF
>.|.|TRBJ2-5|TRBV30
TGTGCCTGGAGTGTAGGTGGGATTCTTGGAGAGACCCAGTACTTC
CAWSVGGILGETQYF
>.|.|TRBJ1-4|TRBV27
TGTGCCAGCAGCCCGATGGACCGTTCTAATGAAAAACTGTTTTTT
CASSPMDRSNEKLFF
>.|.|TRBJ2-2|TRBV4-1
TGCGCCAGCAGCCAAGAAAAGGCAGCGAACACCGGGGAGCTGTTTTTT
CASSQEKAANTGELFF
>.|.|TRBJ2-7|TRBV6-1
TGTGCCAGCAGGAATAAGAGGGTTGGGTCCTACGAGCAGTACTTC
CASRNKRVGSYEQYF
>few|.|TRBJ1-5|TRBV30
TGTGCCTGGAGTGTACGTGAGAATCAGCCCCAGCATTTT
CAWSVRENQPQHF
>.|.|TRBJ1-5|TRBV19
TGTGCCAGTAAAGAACTGGGGAGCAATCAGCCCCAGCATTTT
CASKELGSNQPQHF
>.|.|TRBJ2-7|TRBV7-8
TGTGCCAGCAGCCAACGGGTGGGGGCTTACGAGCAGTACTTC
CASSQRVGAYEQYF
>.|.|TRBJ2-1|TRBV4-3
TGCGCCAGCAGCCAAGATCCGAGCTACAATGAGCAGTTCTTC
CASSQDPSYNEQFF
>.|TRBD2|TRBJ2-1|TRBV4-2
TGTGCCAGCAGCCAAGCATTGGCGTCTAGCGGGGACAATGAGCAGTTCTTC
CASSQALASSGDNEQFF
>.|TRBD1|TRBJ2-3|TRBV4-3
TGCGCCAGCAGCCAAGAGAGGGGGCGCGGCACAGATACGCAGTATTTT
CASSQERGRGTDTQYF
>.|TRBD1|TRBJ2-7|TRBV25-1
TGTGCCAGCAGCCGAGGACAGGGGTACGAGCAGTACTTC
CASSRGQGYEQYF
>.|TRBD1|TRBJ1-4|TRBV30
TGTGCCTGGAGTTTAGGACAGGGGGATAATGAAAAACTGTTTTTT
CAWSLGQGDNEKLFF
>.|.|TRBJ2-6|TRBV5-6
TGTGCCAGCAGCTTTTTAGGCTCTGGGGCCAACGTCCTGACTTTC
CASSFLGSGANVLTF
>.|TRBD1|TRBJ2-2|TRBV2
TGTGCCAGCAGTCGGGACAGGGGGCCTGCCGGGGAGCTGTTTTTT
CASSRDRGPAGELFF
>.|.|TRBJ1-1|TRBV27
TGTGCCAGCAGTTTATATGTCACAGGGCCCATGAACACTGAAGCTTTCTTT
CASSLYVTGPMNTEAFF
>.|TRBD2|TRBJ2-7|TRBV6-5
TGTGCCAGCACCCCTCGGGGGGGCAATTTCTACGAGCAGTACTTC
CASTPRGGNFYEQYF
>few|.|TRBJ1-4|TRBV7-9
TGTGCCAGCACTAAGGGGGTTTTGGACGAAAAACTGTTTTTT
CASTKGVLDEKLFF
>.|TRBD2|TRBJ2-7|TRBV5-1
TGCGCCAGCAGCTTGACTAGCGGCAGCTCCTACGAGCAGTACTTC
CASSLTSGSSYEQYF
>.|.|TRBJ1-5|TRBV19
TGTGCCAGTAGTAACCAGGCAGGGGTATATTCTCAGCCCCAGCATTTT
CASSNQAGVYSQPQHF
>.|TRBD2|TRBJ2-1|TRBV7-8
TGTGCCAGCAGCTTATCCAGCGGGAGGGTAAATGAGCAGTTCTTC
CASSLSSGRVNEQFF
>.|.|TRBJ1-1|TRBV9
TGTGCCAGCAGCCCGGGGGTGGAGTGGACGGGAGCTTTCTTT
CASSPGVEWTGAFF
>.|.|TRBJ1-1|TRBV6-6
TGTGCCAGCAGACGAACCCCGGGGAAAGGGGGCACTGAAGCTTTCTTT
CASRRTPGKGGTEAFF
>.|TRBD2|TRBJ2-2|TRBV7-6
TGTGCCAGCAGCGCCGCTAGCGGGCGAAACACCGGGGAGCTGTTTTTT
CASSAASGRNTGELFF
>.|TRBD1|TRBJ2-7|TRBV6-1
TGTGCCAGCAGTCAGGGGGTTTTTACCTACGAGCAGTACTTC
CASSQGVFTYEQYF
>.|TRBD1|TRBJ2-2|TRBV30
TGTGCCTGGACCGGGACAGGTATCACCGGGGAGCTGTTTTTT
CAWTGTGITGELFF
>.|.|TRBJ1-2|TRBV6-5
TGTGCCAGCAGTTACTCGAAGAGGGGGTGGCATGGCTACACCTTC
CASSYSKRGWHGYTF